Listed here is a single TCR beta chain. Antigen unknown. This sample is drawn from a study of shared clonotypes between healthy human individuals. Germline lookup yields CDR1 SEHNR and CDR2 FQNEAQ (reference sequence). The V end lost 2 bases, the J end lost 0 bases, and 7 bases lay between the germline ends. CDR3 length: 15 amino acids. Generated by immunoSEQ multiplex PCR, the TCRdb table keeps only in-frame clones and is missing some. The sample lists about 2.1 million clones; just under 95% were seen once. The study, taken as a whole, reports: Clonotypes shared by all four donors outscored non-shared clonotypes in generation probability. The represented genetic and exposure-history diversity was limited by the small number of donors. Rarefaction curves obtained for sorted subsets showed sequencing incomplete despite large depth.

Cells designated naive CD8 were CD45RO-negative and were positively selected for CCR7, with terminally differentiated effector memory CD45RA+ cells excluded. The donors were adults (healthy and HIV-negative) with no recent acute infections or vaccinations. The TCR originated in a man in his late teens or twenties in good health. Some clones in this sample may be carry-over from other donors' samples. Sequencing was done on a sample of naive CD8+ T cells from PBMCs. The rearrangement links TRBV7-9 to TRBJ1-4; D gene ambiguous. The CDR3 protein is CASSLPPATNEKLFF. CDR3 sequence (DNA): TGTGCCAGCAGCTTACCACCTGCAACTAATGAAAAACTGTTTTTT. The variable domain in full, completed from reference TRBV7-9 and TRBJ1-4, reads DTGVSQNPRHKITKRGQNVTFRCDPISEHNRLYWYRQTLGQGPEFLTYFQNEAQLEKSRLLSDRFSAERPKGSFSTLEIQRTEQGDSAMYLCASSLPPATNEKLFFGSGTQLSVL.